A single sample is the source of the 9 T cell receptor beta chains below, sequenced in a study of control samples from healthy donors and cancer patients. The protocol was immunoSEQ multiplex PCR, while the TCRdb copy is restricted to in-frame clones and leaves out a portion. The table includes over 50,000 clones, 80% detected once. The sequenced sample was blood. The receptors come from a man aged 70-80 years in good health.

This chain uses TRBV7-3 with TRBJ2-1; D may be TRBD2 (6 bases). The germline V gene encodes CDR1 SGHTA and CDR2 FQGTGA. This CDR3 spans 15 amino acids. Trimming pared 1 base from V and 4 bases from J, leaving 11 bases between. The CDR3 reads CASSLSPSGYNEQFF. The CDR3 bases are TGTGCCAGCAGCTTAAGTCCCAGCGGGTACAATGAGCAGTTCTTC.

The chain links TRBV6-6 to TRBJ1-4; the D is unclear. V lost 2 bases, J lost 3 bases, and 10 bases lay in between. The CDR3 is 15 residues long. CDR1 and CDR2 from the germline V gene are MNHNY and SVGAGI (reference sequence). CDR3 amino acids: CASSYPPGSNEKLFF. The CDR3 bases are TGTGCCAGCAGTTACCCCCCGGGGTCTAATGAAAAACTGTTTTTT.

There are a few counts of this clone. The chain recombines TRBV5-6 with TRBJ2-7; D gene unclear. Germline V gene data show CDR1 as SGHDT and CDR2 as YYEEEE. The germline V and J ends were trimmed by 0 bases and 0 bases, with 10 bases remaining between them. The CDR3 extends over 15 amino acids. CDR3 amino acids: CASSLEQYSSYEQYF. The CDR3 nucleotides are TGTGCCAGCAGCTTGGAACAATACAGCTCCTACGAGCAGTACTTC.

This chain links TRBV2 with TRBJ1-2, with 7 bases fitting TRBD1. The junction had 7 bases not matched to a gene; V was cut back by 6 bases and J by 0 bases. This CDR3 comprises 15 residues. In germline, CDR1 is SNHLY, CDR2 FYNNEI. This chain's CDR3 is CASRTQGISNYGYTF. The CDR3, as DNA: TGTGCCAGCAGGACACAGGGGATATCTAACTATGGCTACACCTTC.

This sequence joins TRBV28 and TRBJ1-4; TRBD1 matches 7 bases. Per germline, CDR1 MDHEN and CDR2 SYDVKM. J lost 8 bases, V lost 7 bases, and 19 bases had no gene match. This CDR3 comprises 17 residues. DNA of the CDR3: TGTGCCAGCACTTTCCTTTTCAGGTGGGGACAGTCGGAAAAACTGTTTTTT. It specifies CASTFLFRWGQSEKLFF.

The chain is built from TRBV6-1 and TRBJ1-2, with D perhaps matching TRBD1 (5 bases). V was clipped by 3 bases and J by 0 bases, with 14 bases between them. CDR3 length equals 16 residues. Germline V gene lookup returns CDR1 MNHNS and CDR2 SASEGT. The CDR3, as DNA: TGTGCCAGCAGTGAGAAGGGACCGGGGGCTAACTATGGCTACACCTTC. It is translated as CASSEKGPGANYGYTF.

This clone appeared a few times. The gene calls are TRBV5-1 and TRBJ2-4, with 11 positions matching TRBD1. This CDR3 comprises 15 residues. Germline CDR1 is SGHRS and CDR2 is YFSETQ. With 4 bases clipped from V and 8 bases from J, the junction kept 8 bases outside the gene matches. The CDR3 coding sequence is TGCGCCAGCAGCCCGCGGACAGGGGGCGGGGACATTCAGTACTTC. This encodes CASSPRTGGGDIQYF.

The chain employs TRBV20-1 and TRBJ2-1; possible D gene TRBD1, 7 bases. The V end lost 3 bases, the J end lost 8 bases, and 17 bases lay between the germline ends. The CDR3 totals 14 residues. Per germline, CDR1 DFQATT and CDR2 SNEGSKA (reference sequence). CDR3 nucleotides: TGCAGTGCTAGTCAGGGGGGCTTGAAAGATGAGCAGTTCTTC. It specifies CSASQGGLKDEQFF.

This clone was seen a single time. The genes are TRBV18 and TRBJ1-3, with D hard to call. The germline V gene encodes CDR1 KGHSH and CDR2 LQKENI. V shed 4 bases and J shed 8 bases, with 15 bases lying between them. This CDR3 is built from 14 residues. The CDR3 here is CASSHGQRIDTIYF. The CDR3 DNA reads as TGTGCCAGCTCACACGGTCAACGCATAGACACCATATATTTT.